This section outlines one T cell receptor (beta chain) sequence together with its context. This sample stems from a study of blood T cell repertoires in COVID-19. About the research overall: Collection of acute and convalescent COVID-19 samples took place in the United States, Italy and Spain. T cells, B-cell-depleted T cells, or PBMCs provided the cDNA or gDNA that served as material.

Germline V lookup: CDR1 SNHLY, CDR2 FYNNEI. The CDR3 length is 13 residues. The J segment lost 7 bases and the V segment lost 0 bases, leaving 3 bases of the junction unmatched. Original analysis: Amplifying reference gene primers gave estimates of nucleated cell counts. Profiling relied on immunoSEQ multiplex PCR, and the TCRdb table lists in-frame clones only, not all of them. D and trimming come from the DNA, and the V and J calls and clone size come from that table. Among some 56,000 clones listed, under 90% were seen once. The sequencing sample was made of peripheral blood. The genes are TRBV2 and TRBJ2-7; TRBD2 aligns across 7 bases. The sequence derives from a woman aged 80 or over with acute or convalescent COVID-19. This chain's CDR3 is CASSEALGGEQYF. The CDR3 coding sequence is TGTGCCAGCAGTGAAGCGCTGGGGGGGGAGCAGTACTTC.